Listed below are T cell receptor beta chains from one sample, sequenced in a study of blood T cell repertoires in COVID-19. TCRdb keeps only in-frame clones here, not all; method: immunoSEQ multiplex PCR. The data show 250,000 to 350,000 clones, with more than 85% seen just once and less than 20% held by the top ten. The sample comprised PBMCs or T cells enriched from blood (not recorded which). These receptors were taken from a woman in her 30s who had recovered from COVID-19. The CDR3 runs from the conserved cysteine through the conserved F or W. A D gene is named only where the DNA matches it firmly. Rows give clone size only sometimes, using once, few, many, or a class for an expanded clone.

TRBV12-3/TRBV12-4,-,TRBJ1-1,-,CASSFYNREAFF,TGTGCCAGCAGTTTTTATAACAGGGAAGCTTTCTTT
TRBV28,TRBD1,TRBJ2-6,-,CASSWAGTGGLGANVLTF,TGTGCCAGCAGCTGGGCCGGGACAGGGGGCCTTGGGGCCAACGTCCTGACTTTC
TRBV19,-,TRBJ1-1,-,CASSLLQGKTEAFF,TGTGCCAGTAGCCTCCTCCAGGGGAAGACTGAAGCTTTCTTT
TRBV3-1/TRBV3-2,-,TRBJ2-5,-,CASSQGTPNKETQYF,TGTGCCAGCAGCCAGGGGACACCCAACAAAGAGACCCAGTACTTC
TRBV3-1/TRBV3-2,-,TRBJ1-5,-,CASSQGHLQPQHF,TGTGCCAGCAGCCAGGGACACCTTCAGCCCCAGCATTTT
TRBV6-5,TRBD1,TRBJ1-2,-,CASASGTGVYGYTF,TGTGCCAGCGCATCCGGGACAGGGGTTTATGGCTACACCTTC
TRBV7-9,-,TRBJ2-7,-,CASSRDTYEQYF,TGTGCCAGCAGCCGTGACACCTACGAGCAGTACTTC
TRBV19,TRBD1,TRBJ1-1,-,CASSAQGGGLNTEAFF,TGTGCCAGTAGCGCGCAGGGGGGCGGGTTGAACACTGAAGCTTTCTTT
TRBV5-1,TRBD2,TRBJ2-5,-,CASSVGSSGSQETQYF,TGCGCCAGCAGCGTGGGGTCTAGCGGGAGCCAAGAGACCCAGTACTTC
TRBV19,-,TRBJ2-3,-,CATQLGNWGPDTQYF,TGTGCCACCCAGTTGGGTAATTGGGGGCCGGATACGCAGTATTTT
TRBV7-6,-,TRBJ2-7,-,CASSLVYASYEQYF,TGTGCCAGCAGCTTAGTCTACGCTTCCTACGAGCAGTACTTC
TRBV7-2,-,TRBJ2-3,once,CASSSPTGARDTQYF,TGTGCCAGCAGCTCCCCCACGGGAGCAAGAGATACGCAGTATTTT
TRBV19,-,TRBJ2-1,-,CASSIGGRVLNNEQFF,TGTGCCAGTAGTATAGGCGGCAGGGTGCTGAATAACGAGCAGTTCTTC
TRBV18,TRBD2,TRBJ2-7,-,CASSPGTSAYEQYF,TGTGCCAGCTCACCTGGGACTAGCGCCTACGAGCAGTACTTC
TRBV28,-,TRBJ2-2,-,CASSLQTEYTGELFF,TGTGCCAGCAGTTTACAGACGGAGTACACCGGGGAGCTGTTTTTT
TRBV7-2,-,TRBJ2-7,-,CASSLYYEQYF,TGTGCCAGCAGCCTCTACTACGAGCAGTACTTC
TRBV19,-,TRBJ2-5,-,CASSIDLEETQYF,TGTGCCAGTAGTATAGATCTAGAAGAGACCCAGTACTTC
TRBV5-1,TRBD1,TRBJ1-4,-,CASSFGQGTGKLFF,TGCGCCAGCAGCTTCGGACAGGGTACGGGAAAACTGTTTTTT
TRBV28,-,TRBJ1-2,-,CASGRGLYGYTF,TGTGCCAGCGGGAGGGGCCTTTATGGCTACACCTTC
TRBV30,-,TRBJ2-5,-,CAWSLRAETQYF,TGTGCCTGGAGTCTAAGAGCAGAGACCCAGTACTTC
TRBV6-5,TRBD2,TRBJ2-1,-,CASSYSLAGGYEQFF,TGTGCCAGCAGTTACTCGCTAGCGGGAGGATATGAGCAGTTCTTC
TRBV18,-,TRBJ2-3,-,CASSPFPGVDTQYF,TGTGCCAGCTCACCATTTCCGGGGGTGGATACGCAGTATTTT